These T cell receptor beta chains were read from a single sample in a study of shared clonotypes between healthy human individuals. The method was immunoSEQ multiplex PCR; TCRdb's version includes in-frame clones alone and lacks a portion of them. The sample lists fewer than 2.5 million clones; over 85% were seen once. Sequencing was done on a sample of naive CD4+ T cells from PBMCs. The source is a man between 18 and 35 years old in good health. Some clones in this sample may be carry-over from other donors' samples. CDR3s leave out the opening cysteine and the closing phenylalanine or tryptophan. Fields, in order: J gene, V gene, CDR3 protein.

>TRBJ1-5|TRBV27
ASSPRTGVSNQPQH
>TRBJ2-7|TRBV10-3
AISEQTSLLLEQY
>TRBJ1-5|TRBV9
ASSGVGNQPQH
>TRBJ2-1|TRBV9
ASSQLAVPYNEQF
>TRBJ2-2|TRBV7-9
ASSLKSGWGSGELF
>TRBJ1-2|TRBV7-2
ASSLAGRSGYT
>TRBJ2-1|TRBV29-1
SVIGMGNNEQF
>TRBJ2-3|TRBV19
ATSGQGADTQY
>TRBJ2-1|TRBV6-1
ASSGTSGSSYNEQF
>TRBJ1-5|TRBV5-1
ASSLVPGAQPQH
>TRBJ2-7|TRBV5-5
ASSLAGTSGSYEQY
>TRBJ2-7|TRBV15
ATRAATGTAYEQY
>TRBJ1-5|TRBV15
ATSRVVGSQPQH
>TRBJ1-1|TRBV28
ASSLSGLGRAQVRNTEAF
>TRBJ1-3|TRBV28
ASKGQRYSGNTIY
>TRBJ2-4|TRBV5-1
ASSFSSGSGNIQY
>TRBJ2-7|TRBV5-1
ASSPEGTPGHEQY
>TRBJ1-5|TRBV10-2
ASSEGHLVAQH
>TRBJ2-7|TRBV10-3
AISESTGVEY
>TRBJ2-2|TRBV5-6
ASSSNRGTGELF
>TRBJ2-7|TRBV30
AWANGQGDEQY
>TRBJ1-1|TRBV5-6
ASSYQENTEAF
>TRBJ2-1|TRBV5-1
ASSLPGGHEQF
>TRBJ1-4|TRBV15
ATSNYRAANEKLF
>TRBJ2-1|TRBV4-1
ASSRLATVDEQF
>TRBJ1-1|TRBV10-3
AISDRAAEAF
>TRBJ2-1|TRBV5-1
ASSLKVEQF
>TRBJ1-4|TRBV5-1
ASSYQGPNEKLF
>TRBJ2-5|TRBV2
ASSGTEIETQY
>TRBJ1-1|TRBV18
ASSPPRDTEAF
>TRBJ1-1|TRBV18
ASSLEANTEAF
>TRBJ2-6|TRBV7-3
ASSLAYGHHSGANVLT
>TRBJ2-7|TRBV6-5
ASSPTGSRVEQY
>TRBJ2-1|TRBV7-2
ASSPLPGTSGLINEQF
>TRBJ2-7|TRBV9
ASAVGPTSYEQY
>TRBJ2-3|TRBV29-1
STTLAGPLDTQY
>TRBJ2-1|TRBV15
ATKPSHGRAANNEQF
>TRBJ2-2|TRBV7-2
ASSPGGAGTGELF
>TRBJ1-5|TRBV18
ASSLGTGDNQPQH
>TRBJ1-1|TRBV18
ASSPAPNTEAF
>TRBJ1-2|TRBV5-1
ASRPIQGSYGYT
>TRBJ2-1|TRBV1
TSSQVRWREDYNEQF
>TRBJ2-1|TRBV6-1
ASSVGRYNEQF
>TRBJ1-1|TRBV28
HVGEGGSLGTEAF
>TRBJ2-2|TRBV6-6
ASRWTSGTGELF